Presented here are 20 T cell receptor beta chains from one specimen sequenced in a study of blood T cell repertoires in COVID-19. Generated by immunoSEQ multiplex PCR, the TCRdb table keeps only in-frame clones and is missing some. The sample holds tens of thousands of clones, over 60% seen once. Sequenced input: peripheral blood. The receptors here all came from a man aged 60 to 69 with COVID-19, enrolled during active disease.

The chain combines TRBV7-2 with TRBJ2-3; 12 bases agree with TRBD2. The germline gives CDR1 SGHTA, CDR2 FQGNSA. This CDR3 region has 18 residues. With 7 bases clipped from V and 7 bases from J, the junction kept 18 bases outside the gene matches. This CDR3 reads CASTKLAGGSTVGNTQYF. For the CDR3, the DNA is TGTGCCAGCACCAAACTAGCGGGGGGCTCCACTGTGGGGAATACGCAGTATTTT.

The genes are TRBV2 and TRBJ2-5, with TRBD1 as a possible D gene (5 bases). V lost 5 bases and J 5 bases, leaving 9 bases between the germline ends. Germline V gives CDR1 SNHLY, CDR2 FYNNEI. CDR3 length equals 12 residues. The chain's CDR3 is CASSPGLETQYF. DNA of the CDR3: TGTGCCAGCAGTCCAGGGTTGGAGACCCAGTACTTC.

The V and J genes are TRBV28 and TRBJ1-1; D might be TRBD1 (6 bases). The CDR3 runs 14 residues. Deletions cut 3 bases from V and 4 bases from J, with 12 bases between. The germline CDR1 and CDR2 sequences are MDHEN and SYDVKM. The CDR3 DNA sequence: TGTGCCAGCAGTTTTTTTAGGGGGGGCACTGAAGCTTTCTTT. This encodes CASSFFRGGTEAFF.

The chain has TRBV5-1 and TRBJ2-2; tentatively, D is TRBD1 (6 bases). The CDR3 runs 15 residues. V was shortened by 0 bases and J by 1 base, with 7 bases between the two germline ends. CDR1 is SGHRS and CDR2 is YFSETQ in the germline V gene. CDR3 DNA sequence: TGCGCCAGCAGCTTGGTAGGGGGGAACACCGGGGAGCTGTTTTTT. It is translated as CASSLVGGNTGELFF. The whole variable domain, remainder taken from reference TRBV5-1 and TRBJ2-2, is KAGVTQTPRYLIKTRGQQVTLSCSPISGHRSVSWYQQTPGQGLQFLFEYFSETQRNKGNFPGRFSGRQFSNSRSEMNVSTLELGDSALYLCASSLVGGNTGELFFGEGSRLTVL.

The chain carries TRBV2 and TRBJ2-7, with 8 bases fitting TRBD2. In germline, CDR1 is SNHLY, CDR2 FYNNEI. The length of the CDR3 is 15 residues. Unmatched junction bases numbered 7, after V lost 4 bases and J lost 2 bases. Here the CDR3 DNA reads TGTGCCAGCAGTGCGGGAGGGAGGGGACCCTACGAGCAGTACTTC. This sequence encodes CASSAGGRGPYEQYF.

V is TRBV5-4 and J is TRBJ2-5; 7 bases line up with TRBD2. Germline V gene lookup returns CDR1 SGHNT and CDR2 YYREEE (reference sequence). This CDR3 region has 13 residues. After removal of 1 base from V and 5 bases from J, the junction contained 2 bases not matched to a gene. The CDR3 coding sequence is TGTGCCAGCAGCTTGAGCGGGGCTGAGACCCAGTACTTC. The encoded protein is CASSLSGAETQYF.

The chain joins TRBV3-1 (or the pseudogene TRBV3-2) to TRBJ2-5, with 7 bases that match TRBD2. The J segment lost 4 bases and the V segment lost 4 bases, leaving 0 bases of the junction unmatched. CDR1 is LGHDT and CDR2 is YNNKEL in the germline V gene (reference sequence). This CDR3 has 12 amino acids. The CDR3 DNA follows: TGTGCCAGCAGCCCTAGCGGAGAGACCCAGTACTTC. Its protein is CASSPSGETQYF.

The CDR3 DNA sequence: TGTGCCAGCAGCGTTGGACAGGGGGGTTTTTTAAATGAGCAGTTCTTC. Translation gives CASSVGQGGFLNEQFF. This chain connects TRBV9 to TRBJ2-1, with TRBD1 matching 10 bases. Germline values: CDR1 SGDLS, CDR2 YYNGEE. The CDR3 has 16 residues. The V and J ends lost 2 bases and 7 bases, in that order; junction bases with no gene match: 9.

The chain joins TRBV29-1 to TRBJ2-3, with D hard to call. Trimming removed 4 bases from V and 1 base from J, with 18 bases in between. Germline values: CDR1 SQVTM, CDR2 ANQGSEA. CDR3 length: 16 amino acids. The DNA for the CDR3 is TGCAGCGTTGTGTTCCCCTATAGCCCCGGCACAGATACGCAGTATTTT. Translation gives CSVVFPYSPGTDTQYF.

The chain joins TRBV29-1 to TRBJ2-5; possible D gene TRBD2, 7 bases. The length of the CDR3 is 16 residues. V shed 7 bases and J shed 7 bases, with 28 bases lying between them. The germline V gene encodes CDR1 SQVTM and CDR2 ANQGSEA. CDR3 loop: CSAPGSGGGGLATQYF. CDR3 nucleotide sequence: TGCAGCGCCCCCGGCAGTGGGGGGGGCGGGTTGGCGACCCAGTACTTC.

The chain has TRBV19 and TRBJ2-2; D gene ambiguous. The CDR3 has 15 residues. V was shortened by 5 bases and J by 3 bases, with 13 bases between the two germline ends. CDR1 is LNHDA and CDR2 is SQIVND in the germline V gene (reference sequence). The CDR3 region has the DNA TGTGCCAGTAGTCCCCCCCGTCGGTACACCGGGGAGCTGTTTTTT. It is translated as CASSPPRRYTGELFF.

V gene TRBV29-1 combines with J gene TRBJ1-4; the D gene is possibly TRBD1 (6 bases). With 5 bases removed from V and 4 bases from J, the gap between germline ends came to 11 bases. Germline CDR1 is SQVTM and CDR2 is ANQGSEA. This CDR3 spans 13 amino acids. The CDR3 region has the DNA TGCAGCGTTTATTCACAGGGTAATGAAAAACTGTTTTTT. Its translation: CSVYSQGNEKLFF.

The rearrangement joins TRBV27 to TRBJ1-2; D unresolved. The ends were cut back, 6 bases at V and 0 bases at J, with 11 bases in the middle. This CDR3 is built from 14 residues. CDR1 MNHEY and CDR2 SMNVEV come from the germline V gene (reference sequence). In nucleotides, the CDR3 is TGTGCCAGCAGACTATTAAGTTCTAACTATGGCTACACCTTC. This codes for CASRLLSSNYGYTF.

Here the CDR3 DNA reads TGTGCCAGCAGCTTGGGGGCTGGCTACACCTTC. Translated, it gives CASSLGAGYTF. The chain has TRBV5-4 and TRBJ1-2; D is unclear. V lost 0 bases, J lost 7 bases, and 4 bases lay in between. This CDR3 has 11 amino acids. Germline loops: CDR1 SGHNT, CDR2 YYREEE (reference sequence).

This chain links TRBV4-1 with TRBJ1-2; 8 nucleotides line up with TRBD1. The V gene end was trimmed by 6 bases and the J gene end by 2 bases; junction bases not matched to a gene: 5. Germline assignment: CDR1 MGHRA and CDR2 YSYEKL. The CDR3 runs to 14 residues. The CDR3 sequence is CASSSRGRNYGYTF. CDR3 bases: TGCGCCAGCAGTAGCAGGGGGCGCAACTATGGCTACACCTTC.

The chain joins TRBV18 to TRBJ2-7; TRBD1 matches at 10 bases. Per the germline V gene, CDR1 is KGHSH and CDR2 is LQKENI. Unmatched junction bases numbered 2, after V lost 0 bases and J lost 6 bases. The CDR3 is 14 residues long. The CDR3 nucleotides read TGTGCCAGCTCACCACCGGACAGGGGGTTCGAGCAGTACTTC. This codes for CASSPPDRGFEQYF.

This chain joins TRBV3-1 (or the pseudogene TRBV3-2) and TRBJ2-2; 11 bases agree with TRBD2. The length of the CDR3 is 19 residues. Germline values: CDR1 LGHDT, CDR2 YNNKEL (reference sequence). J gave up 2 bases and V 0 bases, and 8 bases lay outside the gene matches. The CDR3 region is CASSQERASGGTNTGELFF. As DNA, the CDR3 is TGTGCCAGCAGCCAAGAACGTGCTAGCGGGGGGACCAACACCGGGGAGCTGTTTTTT.

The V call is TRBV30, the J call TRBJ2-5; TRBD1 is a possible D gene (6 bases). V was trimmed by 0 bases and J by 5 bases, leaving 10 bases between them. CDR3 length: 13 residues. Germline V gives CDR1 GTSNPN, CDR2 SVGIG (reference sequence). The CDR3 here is CAWSVNTGETQYF. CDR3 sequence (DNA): TGTGCCTGGAGTGTGAATACAGGGGAGACCCAGTACTTC.

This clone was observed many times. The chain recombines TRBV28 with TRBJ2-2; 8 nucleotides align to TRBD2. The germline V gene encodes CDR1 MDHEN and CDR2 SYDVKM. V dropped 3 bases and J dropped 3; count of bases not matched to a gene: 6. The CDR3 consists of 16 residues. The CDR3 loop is CASSFAGGGDTGELFF. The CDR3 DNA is TGTGCCAGCAGTTTTGCGGGGGGTGGGGACACCGGGGAGCTGTTTTTT.

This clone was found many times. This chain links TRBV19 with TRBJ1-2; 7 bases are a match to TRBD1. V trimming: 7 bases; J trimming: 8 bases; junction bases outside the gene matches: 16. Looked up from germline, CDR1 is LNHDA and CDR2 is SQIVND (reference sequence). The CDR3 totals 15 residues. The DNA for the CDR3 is TGTGCCAGTACTCCCCAAGCCCAACAGGGGCGAGGCTACACCTTC. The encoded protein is CASTPQAQQGRGYTF.